The 2 T cell receptor beta chains reported below all come from one sample, sequenced in a study of PD-1 blockade in mismatch repair-deficient tumors (dated by TCRdb to 2015 to 2018). Library prep was done by the immunoSEQ multiplex PCR assay. The table was pulled from immuneACCESS by TCRdb, which kept in-frame rearrangements only. Such tables lose some clones; where checked, under half of the loss comes from unresolved V genes, and the rest has no known cause. The sample yields under 95,000 clones; roughly 80% were counted once. The top ten clones comprise around 5.1% of the sample. The source material was peripheral blood, sampled 44 weeks after starting pembrolizumab. All receptors derive from an adult with mismatch repair-deficient cancer.

V usage is TRBV10-3 and J usage is TRBJ2-3, with 14 bases matching TRBD2. Germline CDR1 reads ENHRY; CDR2 reads SYGVKD. J lost 5 bases, V lost 2 bases, and 9 bases had no gene match. The CDR3 is made up of 18 amino acids. CDR3 in DNA: TGTGCCATCAGTGAGCCCGGGACTAGCGGGAGTTTGGAAGATACGCAGTATTTT. As protein: CAISEPGTSGSLEDTQYF.

The chain is built from TRBV6-5 and TRBJ2-7; TRBD2 aligns across 7 bases. The length of the CDR3 is 13 residues. J was trimmed by 5 bases and V by 7 bases; bases with no gene match: 8. Germline V gene data show CDR1 as MNHEY and CDR2 as SVGAGI. CDR3 sequence: CASTRGGSHEQYF. For the CDR3, the DNA is TGTGCCAGCACCCGGGGAGGGTCCCACGAGCAGTACTTC.